This TCR beta chain was retrieved from a study of control samples from healthy donors and cancer patients. Profiling relied on immunoSEQ multiplex PCR, and the TCRdb table lists in-frame clones only, not all of them. The table has 50,000 or so clones, 85% to 95% seen once. V trimming: 1 base; J trimming: 4 bases; junction bases outside the gene matches: 5. This CDR3 has 16 residues. CDR1 and CDR2 (germline): LGHDT, YNNKEL (reference sequence). V and J are TRBV3-1 (or the pseudogene TRBV3-2) and TRBJ1-5; 9 bases align to TRBD1. The source is a man aged 25 to 40 in good health. Specimen: blood. CDR3 coding DNA: TGTGCCAGCAGCCAAGGGAAACAGGGGGCGAATCAGCCCCAGCATTTT. Protein: CASSQGKQGANQPQHF.